This TCR beta chain appears in the sequencing data of a study of T-cell memory formation after mild COVID-19. The overall study: Across donors, TCR clusters were largely donor specific. Whole-study findings and limits: Clones that contracted from day 15 to 85 had balanced CD4/CD8; later expanders were CD4+ biased. Most CD4+ clones that shrank were in CM and EM, while CD8+ ones turned up in EMRA.

Notes on this clonotype: Its antigen is not identified.

This CDR3 spans 14 amino acids. From germline, CDR1 is SGHRS and CDR2 YFSETQ. J was trimmed by 5 bases and V by 3 bases; bases with no gene match: 5. 5'RACE primed at constant segments yielded TCR alpha and TCR beta cDNA libraries bearing sample barcodes and UMIs. In TCRdb, the 5' RACE reads were re-called with MiXCR into one record per CDR3 protein. The sample shows roughly 220,000 distinct CDR3 sequences, 9.5% of them seen only once. Sequenced material: PBMCs or a T cell subset sorted from them (not recorded which). The rearrangement uses TRBV5-1 and TRBJ2-5, with 9 bases lining up with TRBD2. The receptor comes from a man younger than 30 who had mild COVID-19 (a few samples of this study predate the infection). Cell type and time point are not known. The CDR3 DNA is TGCGCCAGCAGCTCCGGGACTAGCCTGGAGACCCAGTACTTC. Protein sequence: CASSSGTSLETQYF.